This T cell receptor beta chain was captured by sequencing in a study of T cell responses to AZD1222 COVID-19 vaccine. Clones were read by immunoSEQ multiplex PCR, and TCRdb kept only the in-frame ones, dropping some. Of more than 95,000 clones listed, 85% to 90% are singletons. Concerning this clone: Its antigen is not known.

Study results and limitations: Repertoire collection took place solely once the T cell response had peaked. The donors showed a predominance of white British ancestry and of females, with possible underestimation of clonal diversity.

CDR3 length: 11 residues. The V end lost 4 bases, the J end lost 4 bases, and 2 bases lay between the germline ends. Germline assignment: CDR1 SGHDN and CDR2 FVKESK. The sample consisted of peripheral blood, taken on day 0 of AZD1222 vaccination. The TCR originated in an adult in good health. The chain recombines TRBV14 with TRBJ1-3, with D unresolved. The CDR3 is CASSRGNTIYF. The CDR3 nucleotides read TGTGCCAGCAGCCGGGGAAACACCATATATTTT.